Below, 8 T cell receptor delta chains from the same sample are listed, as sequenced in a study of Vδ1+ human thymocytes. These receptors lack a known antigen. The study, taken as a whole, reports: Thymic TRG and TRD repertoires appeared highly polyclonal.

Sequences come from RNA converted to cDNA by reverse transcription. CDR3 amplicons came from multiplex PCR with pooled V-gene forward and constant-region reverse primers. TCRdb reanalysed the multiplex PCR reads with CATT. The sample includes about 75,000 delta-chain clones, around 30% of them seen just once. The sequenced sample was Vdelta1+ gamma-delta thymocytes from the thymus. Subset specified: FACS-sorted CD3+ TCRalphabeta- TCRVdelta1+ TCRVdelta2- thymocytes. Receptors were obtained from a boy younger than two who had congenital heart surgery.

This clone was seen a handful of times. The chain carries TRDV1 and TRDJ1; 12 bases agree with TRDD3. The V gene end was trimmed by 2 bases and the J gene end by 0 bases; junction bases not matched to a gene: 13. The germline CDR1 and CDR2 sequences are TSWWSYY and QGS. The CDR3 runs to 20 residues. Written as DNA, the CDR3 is TGTGCTCTTGGGGAAAATCCCCTCCACTGGGGGATACTGGACACCGATAAACTCATCTTT. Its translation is CALGENPLHWGILDTDKLIF.

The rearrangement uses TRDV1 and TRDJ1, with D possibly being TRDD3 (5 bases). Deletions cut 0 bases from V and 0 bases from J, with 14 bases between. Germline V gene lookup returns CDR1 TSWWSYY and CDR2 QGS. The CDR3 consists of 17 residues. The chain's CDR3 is CALGELARGAYTDKLIF. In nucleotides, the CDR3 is TGTGCTCTTGGGGAACTAGCCCGGGGAGCTTACACCGATAAACTCATCTTT.

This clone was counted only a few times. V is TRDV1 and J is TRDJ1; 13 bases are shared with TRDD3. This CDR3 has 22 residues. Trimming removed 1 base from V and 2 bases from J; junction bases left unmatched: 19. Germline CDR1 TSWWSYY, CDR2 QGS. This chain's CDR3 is CALGERSSPQPYWGIRTDKLIF. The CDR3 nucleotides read TGTGCTCTTGGGGAACGTTCTTCCCCCCAGCCGTACTGGGGGATACGGACCGATAAACTCATCTTT.

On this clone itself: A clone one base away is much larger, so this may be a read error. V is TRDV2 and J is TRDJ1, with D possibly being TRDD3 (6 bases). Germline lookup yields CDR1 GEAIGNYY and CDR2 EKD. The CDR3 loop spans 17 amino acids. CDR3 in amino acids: CACGVGDPGDYTDKLTF. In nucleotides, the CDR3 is TGTGCCTGTGGGGTTGGGGATCCAGGAGACTACACCGATAAACTCACCTTT.

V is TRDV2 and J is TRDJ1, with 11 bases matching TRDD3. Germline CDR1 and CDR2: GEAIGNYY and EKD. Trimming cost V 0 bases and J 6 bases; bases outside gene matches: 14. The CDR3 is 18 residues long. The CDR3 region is CACDTVWGIPRPGYKLIF. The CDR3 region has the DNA TGTGCCTGTGACACCGTCTGGGGGATACCGCGGCCGGGCTATAAACTCATCTTT.

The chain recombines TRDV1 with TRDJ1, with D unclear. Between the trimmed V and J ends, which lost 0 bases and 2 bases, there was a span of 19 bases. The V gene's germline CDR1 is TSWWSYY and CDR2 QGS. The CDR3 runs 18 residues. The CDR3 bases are TGTGCTCTTGGGGAACTACCCCCTCCCCTAGGTGGGACCGATAAACTCATCTTT. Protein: CALGELPPPLGGTDKLIF.

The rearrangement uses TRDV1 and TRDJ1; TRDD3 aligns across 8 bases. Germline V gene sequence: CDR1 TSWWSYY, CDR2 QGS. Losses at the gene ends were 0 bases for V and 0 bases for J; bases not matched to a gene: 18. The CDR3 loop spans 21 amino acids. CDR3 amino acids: CALGELSYWGPSDLYTDKLIF. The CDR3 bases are TGTGCTCTTGGGGAACTCTCCTACTGGGGGCCATCTGACCTGTACACCGATAAACTCATCTTT.

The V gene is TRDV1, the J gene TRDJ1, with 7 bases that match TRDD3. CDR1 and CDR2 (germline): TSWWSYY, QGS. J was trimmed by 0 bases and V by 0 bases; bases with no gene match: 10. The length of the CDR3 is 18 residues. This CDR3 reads CALGELNAGGGNTDKLIF. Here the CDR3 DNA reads TGTGCTCTTGGGGAACTAAACGCTGGGGGGGGAAACACCGATAAACTCATCTTT.